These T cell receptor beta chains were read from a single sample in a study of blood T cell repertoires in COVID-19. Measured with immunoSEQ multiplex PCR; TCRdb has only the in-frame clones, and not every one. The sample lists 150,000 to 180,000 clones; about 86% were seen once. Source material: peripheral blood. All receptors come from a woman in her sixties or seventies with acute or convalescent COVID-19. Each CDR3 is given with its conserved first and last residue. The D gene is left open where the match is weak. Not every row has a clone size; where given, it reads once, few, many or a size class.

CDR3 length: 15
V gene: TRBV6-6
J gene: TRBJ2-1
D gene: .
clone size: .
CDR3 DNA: TGTGCCAGCAGCCGCCGGGGTAACTGGGTCGATGAGCAGTTCTTC
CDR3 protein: CASSRRGNWVDEQFF

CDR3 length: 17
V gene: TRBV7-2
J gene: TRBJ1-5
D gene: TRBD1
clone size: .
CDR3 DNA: TGTGCCAGCAGCCCGAGACAGGGATTGTATAGCAATCAGCCCCAGCATTTT
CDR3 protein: CASSPRQGLYSNQPQHF

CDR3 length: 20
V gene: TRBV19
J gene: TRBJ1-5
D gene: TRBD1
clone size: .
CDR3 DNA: TGTGCCAGTAGGGCCTTTTCCGTGGCAGGGGGTTTTCTGGGAAATCAGCCCCAGCATTTT
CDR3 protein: CASRAFSVAGGFLGNQPQHF

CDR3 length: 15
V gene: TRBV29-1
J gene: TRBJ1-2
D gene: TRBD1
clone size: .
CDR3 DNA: TGCAGCGCCCTGTTCCAGGACAGGACTAACTATGGCTACACCTTC
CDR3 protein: CSALFQDRTNYGYTF

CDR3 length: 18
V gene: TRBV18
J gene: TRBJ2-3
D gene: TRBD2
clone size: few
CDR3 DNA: TGTGCCAGCTCACCACCTTCTGGCGGGGGGGCTAGCACAGATACGCAGTATTTT
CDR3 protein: CASSPPSGGGASTDTQYF

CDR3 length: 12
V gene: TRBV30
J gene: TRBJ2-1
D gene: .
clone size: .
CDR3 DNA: TGTGCCTGCTCCCCCACCTTGGGCCTGGGGTTCTTC
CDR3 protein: CACSPTLGLGFF

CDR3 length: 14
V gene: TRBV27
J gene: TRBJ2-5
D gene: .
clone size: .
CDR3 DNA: TGTGCCAGCAGTCCCATCCTAAGCCAAGAGACCCAGTACTTC
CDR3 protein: CASSPILSQETQYF

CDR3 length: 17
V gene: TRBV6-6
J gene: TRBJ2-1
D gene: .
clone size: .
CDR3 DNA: TGTGCCAGCAGTCGACGTCCCCGAGGTAGTACCTACAATGAGCAGTTCTTC
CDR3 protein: CASSRRPRGSTYNEQFF

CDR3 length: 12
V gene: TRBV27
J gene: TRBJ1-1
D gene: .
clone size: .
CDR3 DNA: TGTGCCAGCAGAGACGACAGCACTGAAGCTTTCTTT
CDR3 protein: CASRDDSTEAFF

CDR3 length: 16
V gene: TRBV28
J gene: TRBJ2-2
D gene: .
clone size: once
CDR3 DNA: TGTGCCAGCACCCCGACCCCTAGTACGAACACCGGGGAGCTGTTTTTT
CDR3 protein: CASTPTPSTNTGELFF

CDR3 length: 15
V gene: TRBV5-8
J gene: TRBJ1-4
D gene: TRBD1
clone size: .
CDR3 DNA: TGTGCCAGCAGCCCAGGACAGGGCCGAGAAGAAAAACTGTTTTTT
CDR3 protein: CASSPGQGREEKLFF

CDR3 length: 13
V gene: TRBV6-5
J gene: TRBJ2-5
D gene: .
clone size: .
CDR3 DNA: TGTGCCAGCAGTCCGACAGCACAAGAGACCCAGTACTTC
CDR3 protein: CASSPTAQETQYF

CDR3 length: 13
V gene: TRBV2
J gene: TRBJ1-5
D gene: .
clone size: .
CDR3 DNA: TGTGCCAGCAACCAGCAGGGTAATCAGCCCCAGCATTTT
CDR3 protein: CASNQQGNQPQHF

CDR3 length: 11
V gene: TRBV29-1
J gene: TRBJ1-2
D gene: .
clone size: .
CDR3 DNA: TGCAGCGTCACAGCTTTTTCGGTCTACACCTTC
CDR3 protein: CSVTAFSVYTF

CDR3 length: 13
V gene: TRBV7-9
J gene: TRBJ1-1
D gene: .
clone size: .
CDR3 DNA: TGTGCCAGCAGCCCAACATCGAACACTGAAGCTTTCTTT
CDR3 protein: CASSPTSNTEAFF

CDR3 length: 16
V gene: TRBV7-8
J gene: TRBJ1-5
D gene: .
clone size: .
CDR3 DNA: TGTGCCAGCAGCTTAGCTTTTGGGGGAGGCAGGCAGCCCCAGCATTTT
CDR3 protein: CASSLAFGGGRQPQHF